The 10 T cell receptor beta chains given below trace back to one sample, sequenced in a study of blood T cells in healthy people across ages. For the second PCR, which ran for roughly 7 to 11 cycles, a sample-barcoded 5' primer and a J-beta primer mix were used. TCRdb itself ran the 5' RACE reads through MiXCR, one entry per CDR3 protein. The profile shows over 300,000 distinct CDR3 sequences, 45% to 60% of them singletons. Sample: blood. The receptors come from a man between 60 and 75 years old in good health.

The chain links TRBV12-3 or TRBV12-4 to TRBJ2-1, with D hard to call. V lost 6 bases to trimming and J lost 7 bases, with 10 bases between them. This CDR3 has 12 residues. CDR3 in amino acids: CASSPRLNEQFF. Here the CDR3 DNA reads TGTGCCAGCAGCCCGCGGTTAAATGAGCAGTTCTTC.

The V and J genes are TRBV7-2 and TRBJ2-7, with 7 bases that match TRBD1. Trimming cost V 6 bases and J 0 bases; bases outside gene matches: 5. Germline CDR1 reads SGHTA; CDR2 reads FQGNSA. This CDR3 contains 14 residues. The CDR3 DNA sequence: TGTGCCAGCAGAACGGACAGGCTCTCCTACGAGCAGTACTTC. Protein: CASRTDRLSYEQYF.

This chain joins TRBV29-1 and TRBJ2-3; TRBD2 matches at 12 bases. CDR1 and CDR2 from the germline V gene are SQVTM and ANQGSEA. This CDR3 contains 14 residues. Unmatched junction bases numbered 8, after V lost 7 bases and J lost 6 bases. The DNA of the CDR3 is TGCAGCGCCTTGACTAGCGGGAGTGTTGATACGCAGTATTTT. Translating it yields CSALTSGSVDTQYF.

CDR3 sequence (DNA): TGTGCCATCAGTGGACAGGGGGTAAGTCAGCCCCAGCATTTT. It codes for CAISGQGVSQPQHF. V is TRBV10-3 and J is TRBJ1-5; 9 bases line up with TRBD1. Germline CDR1 is ENHRY and CDR2 is SYGVKD. The junction had 4 bases not matched to a gene; V was cut back by 4 bases and J by 6 bases. This CDR3 comprises 14 residues.

The chain couples TRBV10-1 to TRBJ1-4; 9 nucleotides line up with TRBD1. Germline V gene sequence: CDR1 WNHNN, CDR2 SYGVQD (reference sequence). Unmatched junction bases numbered 9, after V lost 5 bases and J lost 8 bases. The CDR3 totals 15 residues. This chain's CDR3 is CASSSAGTGQEKLFF. CDR3 bases: TGCGCCAGCAGTTCCGCCGGGACAGGGCAGGAAAAACTGTTTTTT.

V and J are TRBV20-1 and TRBJ2-7; TRBD2 matches at 7 bases. The germline CDR1 and CDR2 sequences are DFQATT and SNEGSKA (reference sequence). The CDR3 runs to 14 residues. J lost 0 bases, V lost 6 bases, and 8 bases had no gene match. This CDR3 is CSATLAVASYEQYF. CDR3 coding DNA: TGCAGTGCGACCCTAGCGGTTGCCTCCTACGAGCAGTACTTC.

This clonotype was counted only a few times. V usage is TRBV20-1 and J usage is TRBJ2-7, with 9 bases identical to TRBD2. CDR3 length: 13 amino acids. CDR1 is DFQATT and CDR2 is SNEGSKA in the germline V gene (reference sequence). J lost 2 bases, V lost 5 bases, and 4 bases had no gene match. CDR3 protein: CSAGSGSTYEQYF. CDR3 nucleotides: TGCAGTGCTGGTAGCGGGAGCACCTACGAGCAGTACTTC.

The rearrangement joins TRBV20-1 to TRBJ2-1; 9 bases fit TRBD2. This CDR3 is 16 amino acids long. After removal of 1 base from V and 9 bases from J, the junction contained 13 bases not matched to a gene. Germline V lookup: CDR1 DFQATT, CDR2 SNEGSKA (reference sequence). CDR3: CSARAQGRAGGAEQFF. CDR3 sequence (DNA): TGCAGTGCTAGAGCCCAGGGGAGAGCGGGGGGAGCTGAGCAGTTCTTC.

The chain joins TRBV25-1 to TRBJ2-3; tentatively, D is TRBD1 (6 bases). The CDR3 has 14 residues. Trimming removed 6 bases from V and 4 bases from J, with 14 bases in between. Germline CDR1 reads MGHDK; CDR2 reads SYGVNS. CDR3 sequence (DNA): TGTGCCAGCAGGTCCTCCCAGGGGTCAGATACGCAGTATTTT. Its translation is CASRSSQGSDTQYF.

In its sample, this clonotype was seen a few times. The chain combines TRBV15 with TRBJ2-3; 8 bases are a match to TRBD2. CDR3 length: 16 residues. The V gene end was trimmed by 0 bases and the J gene end by 4 bases; junction bases not matched to a gene: 6. The germline V gene encodes CDR1 LNHNV and CDR2 YYDKDF (reference sequence). DNA of the CDR3: TGTGCCACCAGCAGAGAGGTCGGGGGGGTCCCAGATACGCAGTATTTT. This gives the protein CATSREVGGVPDTQYF.